The rows below give T cell receptor beta chains drawn from one sample of a study of STAT3 mutations in large granular lymphocyte leukemia. The protocol was immunoSEQ multiplex PCR, while the TCRdb copy is restricted to in-frame clones and leaves out a portion. The repertoire consists of approximately 5,000 clones, with under 85% occurring once and the leading ten covering around four fifths. The sample was peripheral blood mononuclear cells. The receptor set was obtained from a man between 40 and 49 years old with T-cell large granular lymphocyte leukemia. Some clones in this sample may be carry-over from other donors' samples. Each CDR3 is given with its conserved first and last residue. The D gene is left open where the match is weak. Some rows have no size entry. The others give once, few or many, or a class for an expanded clone.

D gene	V gene	CDR3 length	clone size	J gene	CDR3 DNA	CDR3 protein
.	TRBV9	15	.	TRBJ2-1	TGTGCCAGCAGCCCGCGCAGCCTACCTAACAATGAGCAGTTCTTC	CASSPRSLPNNEQFF
.	TRBV5-4	13	.	TRBJ1-4	TGTGCCAGCAGCTTGGATCGTAATGAAAAACTGTTTTTT	CASSLDRNEKLFF
TRBD1	TRBV14	14	.	TRBJ1-4	TGTGCCAGCAGCACTGGACAGGGTAGTGAAAAACTGTTTTTT	CASSTGQGSEKLFF
.	TRBV5-1	15	.	TRBJ1-1	TGCGCCAGCAGCTTGAGTAGTTCGGTGAACACTGAAGCTTTCTTT	CASSLSSSVNTEAFF
TRBD2	TRBV28	16	.	TRBJ2-3	TGTGCCAGCAGTTTAACGGTAGCGGGAGTGGCAGATACGCAGTATTTT	CASSLTVAGVADTQYF
TRBD2	TRBV30	14	.	TRBJ2-1	TGTGCCTGGAGTGTACTTGCGGGGGGTAATGAGCAGTTCTTC	CAWSVLAGGNEQFF
TRBD2	TRBV7-2	16	.	TRBJ2-7	TGTGCCAGCAGCTTGGGGGCGGGAGGGCAATTTTACGAGCAGTACTTC	CASSLGAGGQFYEQYF
.	TRBV5-5	15	.	TRBJ2-7	TGTGCCAGCAGCTTGGTATTGGGTGTCGGCTACGAGCAGTACTTC	CASSLVLGVGYEQYF
.	TRBV6-1	15	.	TRBJ2-2	TGTGCCAGCAGTCCCTACAGGAGGAACACCGGGGAGCTGTTTTTT	CASSPYRRNTGELFF
TRBD1	TRBV30	13	once	TRBJ2-2	TGTGCCTGGAAACAGGGGGCCAACGGGGAGCTGTTTTTT	CAWKQGANGELFF
.	TRBV7-8	14	.	TRBJ1-1	TGTGCCAGCAGCTTCTCCACTGCGAACACTGAAGCTTTCTTT	CASSFSTANTEAFF
TRBD2	TRBV4-3	19	.	TRBJ2-3	TGCGCCAGCAGCCAAGAAGGGGGGACTAGCGGGACGTACACAGATACGCAGTATTTT	CASSQEGGTSGTYTDTQYF
.	TRBV19	15	.	TRBJ2-3	TGTGCCAGTAGCTCATGGGGCGGGATGACAGATACGCAGTATTTT	CASSSWGGMTDTQYF
TRBD1	TRBV5-1	15	.	TRBJ1-4	TGCGCCAGCAGCTTAGTTGGGACAGTAGATGAAAAACTGTTTTTT	CASSLVGTVDEKLFF
TRBD1	TRBV18	15	few	TRBJ2-1	TGTGCCAGCTCACCGAGGGACAGGGGCCCTTTAGTAGGGGTCTTC	CASSPRDRGPLVGVF
.	TRBV7-6	16	.	TRBJ1-4	TGTGCCAGCAGCCAGGGACGGTCGGCAACTAATGAAAAACTGTTTTTT	CASSQGRSATNEKLFF
.	TRBV7-2	14	once	TRBJ2-7	TGTGCCAGCAGCTTAGATCCTAGCAAATACGAGCAGTACTTC	CASSLDPSKYEQYF
TRBD1	TRBV5-5	17	once	TRBJ2-6	TGTGCCAGCAGCTTTAGGACAGGCCGCTCTGGGGCCAACGTCCTGACTTTC	CASSFRTGRSGANVLTF
.	TRBV27	12	.	TRBJ1-1	TGTGCCAGCAGTTGGGACGGGGACAATCCTTTCTTT	CASSWDGDNPFF
TRBD2	TRBV29-1	14	.	TRBJ2-1	TGCAGCGTTGATCGTCTAGCGGGAGAGGGTGAGCAGTTCTTC	CSVDRLAGEGEQFF
.	TRBV28	13	.	TRBJ1-1	TGTGCCAGCAGTGGGCCGGGGAACACTGAAGCTTTCTTT	CASSGPGNTEAFF
.	TRBV23-1	14	.	TRBJ2-4	TGCGCCGCACCCCTAGGACTAGCCAAAAACATTCAGTACTTC	CAAPLGLAKNIQYF
.	TRBV1	14	.	TRBJ2-1	TGCACCAGCAGCCAAGCCGGGAGCGTTAGTGAGCAGTTCTTC	CTSSQAGSVSEQFF
TRBD1	TRBV6-6	15	.	TRBJ1-5	TGTGCCAGCAGGCGACAGGGGAATAGCAATCAGCCCCAGCATTTT	CASRRQGNSNQPQHF
.	TRBV19	15	.	TRBJ1-5	TGTGCCAGTAGTATGATTGGGGGGGGGAATCAGCCCCAGCATTTT	CASSMIGGGNQPQHF
.	TRBV19	13	.	TRBJ1-2	TGTGCCAGTAGTATCCGGGGGGACTATGGCTACACCTTC	CASSIRGDYGYTF
TRBD2	TRBV19	15	.	TRBJ2-5	TGTGCCAGTAGTAGGGGACTAGCGGGGCTAGAGACCCAGTACTTC	CASSRGLAGLETQYF
.	TRBV10-3	12	.	TRBJ1-1	TGTGCCATCAGGGCAGCGAACACTGAAGCTTTCTTT	CAIRAANTEAFF
TRBD1	TRBV6-1	13	few	TRBJ1-5	TGTGCCAGTTGGGACAGGGTCAATCAGCCCCAGCATTTT	CASWDRVNQPQHF
.	TRBV10-3	15	.	TRBJ1-2	TGTGCCATCAGTGAGACCGCGACATCTAACTATGGCTACACCTTC	CAISETATSNYGYTF
TRBD2	TRBV7-9	15	.	TRBJ2-5	TGTGCCAGCAGCTTAGCCGGTAGCGGGAGTCCTAGCCAGTACTTC	CASSLAGSGSPSQYF
.	TRBV19	17	.	TRBJ2-7	TGTGCCAGTAGTTTTACTATCCGGGGCGAGGTTGGCGACGAGCAGTACTTC	CASSFTIRGEVGDEQYF
TRBD1	TRBV2	15	.	TRBJ2-3	TGTGCCAGCAGTGACCAAGGACAGGGTATCAATACGCAGTATTTT	CASSDQGQGINTQYF
TRBD1	TRBV5-5	16	.	TRBJ2-2	TGTGCCAGCAGCTTCACAGGGGCAACGAACACCGGGGAGCTGTTTTTT	CASSFTGATNTGELFF
.	TRBV7-2	15	once	TRBJ2-1	TGTGCCAGCAGCGCCACAGGGATCTCCTACAATGAGCAGTTCTTC	CASSATGISYNEQFF
.	TRBV7-8	15	.	TRBJ1-5	TGTGCCAGCAGCTTAGCCAGTACAGGCTTCCAGCCCCAGCATTTT	CASSLASTGFQPQHF
TRBD1	TRBV10-3	14	.	TRBJ1-2	TGTGCCATCAGTACCGGGACAGGGAACTATGGCTACACCTTC	CAISTGTGNYGYTF
TRBD2	TRBV7-9	16	.	TRBJ2-2	TGTGCCAGCACATCCAGGACTAGCGGGGACACCGGGGAGCTGTTTTTT	CASTSRTSGDTGELFF
TRBD2	TRBV18	15	.	TRBJ2-1	TGTGCCAGCTCAGAACTAGCGGGAGCGGAAAATGAGCAGTTCTTC	CASSELAGAENEQFF
.	TRBV11-3	13	.	TRBJ2-7	TGTGCCAGCAGCTTAGAGAATTCCTACGAGCAGTACTTC	CASSLENSYEQYF
TRBD1	TRBV29-1	14	.	TRBJ2-1	TGCAGCGGGAATACGGGACAGGGGGGCGGTGAGCAGTTCTTC	CSGNTGQGGGEQFF
TRBD2	TRBV5-1	16	few	TRBJ2-6	TGCGCCAGCAGCCATGGCGGGGGTTCTGGGGCCAACGTCCTGACTTTC	CASSHGGGSGANVLTF
.	TRBV2	13	once	TRBJ1-1	TGTGCCAGCAGGAACAGTAGGAACACTGAAGCTTTCTTT	CASRNSRNTEAFF
.	TRBV7-9	12	.	TRBJ2-1	TGTGCCAGCAGCTTGAGTTCCAATGAGCAGTTCTTC	CASSLSSNEQFF
TRBD1	TRBV19	15	.	TRBJ2-1	TGTGCCAGTAGCCCGACAGGGGATCCACACAATGAGCAGTTCTTC	CASSPTGDPHNEQFF
TRBD2	TRBV5-1	16	.	TRBJ2-1	TGCGCCAGCAGCTTGGAGCCAGCGGGGGGCTACAATGAGCAGTTCTTC	CASSLEPAGGYNEQFF
.	TRBV2	12	.	TRBJ2-7	TGTGCCAGCAGTGCACTAACCTACGAGCAGTACTTC	CASSALTYEQYF